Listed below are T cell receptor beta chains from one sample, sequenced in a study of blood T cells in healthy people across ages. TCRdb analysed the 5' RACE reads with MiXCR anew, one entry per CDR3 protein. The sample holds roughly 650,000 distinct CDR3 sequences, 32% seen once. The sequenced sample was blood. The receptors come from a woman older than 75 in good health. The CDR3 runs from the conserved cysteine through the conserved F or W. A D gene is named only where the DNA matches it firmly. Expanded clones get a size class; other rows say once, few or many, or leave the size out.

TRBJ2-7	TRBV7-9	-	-	TGTGCCAGCAGCTTAACAGCAGGCAATGGGCAGTACTTC	CASSLTAGNGQYF
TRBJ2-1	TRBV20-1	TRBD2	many	TGCAGTGCTAGGGACCTACTCATAGCGGGGCCATACAATGAGCAGTTCTTC	CSARDLLIAGPYNEQFF
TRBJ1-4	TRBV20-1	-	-	TGCAGTGCTAATCGCATTGAAAAACTGTTTTTT	CSANRIEKLFF
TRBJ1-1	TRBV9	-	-	TGTGCCAGCAGCCCTAGCGGGCAGGCGCCGAACACTGAAGCTTTCTTT	CASSPSGQAPNTEAFF
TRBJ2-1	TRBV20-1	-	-	TGCAGTGCTAGAGGGGTTGACAGCTATACCTACAATGAGCAGTTCTTC	CSARGVDSYTYNEQFF
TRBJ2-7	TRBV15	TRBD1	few	TGTGCCACCGGCAACCGGGACAGGGGATACGAGCAGTACTTC	CATGNRDRGYEQYF
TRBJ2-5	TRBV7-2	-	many	TGTGCCAGCAGCACACCCACCCCCCCGAAGACCCAGTACTTC	CASSTPTPPKTQYF
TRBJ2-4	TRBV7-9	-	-	TGTGCCAGCAGCTTAGCGTTGTCAGGAGTAGCCAAAAACATTCAGTACTTC	CASSLALSGVAKNIQYF
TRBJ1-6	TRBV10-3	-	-	TGTGCCATCAAAGGGGCGGGTGATTCACCCCCCCACTTT	CAIKGAGDSPPHF
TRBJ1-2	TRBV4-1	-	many	TGCGCCAGCAGCCAAGATGTCGGCGCGCACTATGGCTACACCTTC	CASSQDVGAHYGYTF